This section outlines one T cell receptor beta chain sequence together with its context. No antigen is known for it. This entry is derived from a study of OX40 agonist ivuxolimab in advanced cancers. Study conclusions and caveats: Clonal expansion among partial responders at 0.1-3.0 mg/kg ranked near the lowest.

Germline V gene sequence: CDR1 MNHEY, CDR2 SVGAGI. The CDR3 extends over 15 amino acids. Trimming at V came to 6 bases and at J to 5 bases, leaving 10 bases not matched to a gene. Some clones are missing from TCRdb's copy, which holds only in-frame ones; the method was immunoSEQ multiplex PCR. The table lists under 85,000 clones, around 78% of them singletons. The chain couples TRBV6-5 to TRBJ1-2, with TRBD1 matching 9 bases. Sequences were derived from CD4+ or CD8+ T cells sorted from blood, sampled in a trial of the OX40 agonist ivuxolimab. The origin of this receptor is an adult with an advanced solid tumor such as melanoma, head and neck, liver or kidney cancer. The CDR3 loop is CASSLRGQGIYGYTF. The CDR3 nucleotides read TGTGCCAGCAGCCTAAGGGGACAGGGCATTTATGGCTACACCTTC.